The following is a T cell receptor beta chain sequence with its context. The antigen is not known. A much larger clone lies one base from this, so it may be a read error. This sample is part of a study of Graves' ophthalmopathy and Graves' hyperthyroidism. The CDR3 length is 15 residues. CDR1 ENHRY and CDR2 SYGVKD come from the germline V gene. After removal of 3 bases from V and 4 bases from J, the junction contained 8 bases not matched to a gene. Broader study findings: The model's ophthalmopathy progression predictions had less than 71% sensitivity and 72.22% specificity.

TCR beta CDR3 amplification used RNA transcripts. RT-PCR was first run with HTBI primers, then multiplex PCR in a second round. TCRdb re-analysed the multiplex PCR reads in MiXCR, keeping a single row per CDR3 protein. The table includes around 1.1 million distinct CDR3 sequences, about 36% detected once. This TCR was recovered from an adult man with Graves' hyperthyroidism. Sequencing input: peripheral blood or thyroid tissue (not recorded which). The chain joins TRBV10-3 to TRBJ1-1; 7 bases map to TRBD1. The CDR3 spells CAISDPHQGGTEAFF. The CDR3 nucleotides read TGTGCCATCAGTGATCCCCACCAGGGGGGCACTGAAGCTTTCTTT.